Listed below are T cell receptor beta chains from one sample, sequenced in a study of human T cells and chemical hapten exposure. MiXCR, applied by TCRdb to the RACE reads, yields one record per CDR3 protein. Altogether tens of thousands of distinct CDR3 sequences are present, roughly 9.8% being singletons, with the ten largest covering roughly a tenth. The starting material was whole blood, obtained in connection with sensitization to the hapten diphenylcyclopropenone (DPC). These receptors were obtained from a man aged 40-55 years with alopecia areata. Some clones in this sample may be carry-over from other donors' samples. CDR3s include the opening cysteine and the closing phenylalanine or tryptophan. The D gene is left open where the match is weak. Clone size is given for some rows only: seen once, a few or many times, or a class if the clone is expanded.

V gene,clone size,J gene,D gene,CDR3 protein,CDR3 DNA
TRBV19,few,TRBJ2-6,-,CASSGGITSHFSGANVLTF,TGTGCCAGTAGTGGTGGGATTACTTCCCATTTCTCTGGGGCCAACGTCCTGACTTTC
TRBV7-6,few,TRBJ2-3,TRBD2,CASSLAGGIDTQYF,TGTGCCAGCAGTCTGGCGGGAGGAATAGATACGCAGTATTTT
TRBV19,many,TRBJ2-7,TRBD1,CASSRTGDFLDEQYF,TGTGCCAGTAGTCGGACAGGGGACTTTTTGGACGAGCAGTACTTC
TRBV20-1,few,TRBJ1-4,TRBD1,CSAGDRGLNEKLFF,TGCAGTGCTGGTGACAGGGGCCTTAATGAAAAACTGTTTTTT
TRBV7-2,many,TRBJ2-1,-,CASSPGTTVAPLQFF,TGTGCCAGCAGCCCCGGGACAACCGTTGCCCCACTCCAGTTCTTC
TRBV3-1,many,TRBJ1-1,TRBD1,CASSHDRVIEAFF,TGTGCCAGCAGCCATGACAGGGTTATTGAAGCTTTCTTT
TRBV5-1,-,TRBJ2-7,TRBD1,CASSTGQGEGRKQYF,TGCGCCAGCAGCACGGGACAGGGTGAGGGACGGAAGCAGTACTTC
TRBV20-1,few,TRBJ2-3,TRBD2,CSARDGLAGYF,TGCAGTGCTAGAGATGGGCTAGCGGGGTATTTT
TRBV28,few,TRBJ2-6,-,CASRTPGANVLTF,TGTGCCAGCAGAACCCCTGGGGCCAACGTCCTGACTTTC
TRBV12-3/TRBV12-4,-,TRBJ2-1,TRBD2,CASSGAGTTYEQFF,TGTGCCAGCAGTGGGGCCGGGACTACATATGAGCAGTTCTTC
TRBV7-9,many,TRBJ2-5,-,CASSLVYQETQYF,TGTGCCAGCAGCTTAGTTTATCAAGAGACCCAGTACTTC
TRBV11-3,few,TRBJ2-5,-,CASSSNHGTPQETQYF,TGTGCCAGCAGCTCCAACCACGGGACACCACAAGAGACCCAGTACTTC
TRBV28,large,TRBJ1-1,TRBD1,CASTRDRVSEAFF,TGTGCCAGCACCCGGGACAGGGTCTCTGAAGCTTTCTTT
TRBV7-2,-,TRBJ2-5,-,CASSLPRTAATQYF,TGTGCCAGCAGCTTGCCACGAACGGCGGCGACCCAGTACTTC
TRBV18,-,TRBJ2-7,-,CASRDLLTEGEQYF,TGTGCCAGCCGCGACCTATTAACCGAAGGCGAGCAGTACTTC
TRBV12-3/TRBV12-4,-,TRBJ2-4,-,CASSLTKNIQYF,TGTGCCAGCAGTTTAACCAAAAACATTCAGTACTTC
TRBV28,-,TRBJ2-7,TRBD1,CASSFPAWTGGYEQYF,TGTGCCAGCAGTTTTCCCGCTTGGACAGGGGGCTACGAGCAGTACTTC
TRBV4-2,many,TRBJ2-7,TRBD1,CASSQESGGAMYEQYF,TGTGCCAGCAGCCAAGAGTCAGGGGGCGCGATGTACGAGCAGTACTTC
TRBV5-1,-,TRBJ2-2,-,CASSLAAVPGELFF,TGCGCCAGCAGCTTGGCTGCGGTGCCCGGGGAGCTGTTTTTT
TRBV6-6,-,TRBJ2-7,-,CASNRGNSYEQYF,TGTGCCAGCAACCGGGGGAATTCCTACGAGCAGTACTTC
TRBV29-1,few,TRBJ2-1,TRBD2,CSAEGGSGSFGEQFF,TGCAGCGCTGAAGGGGGTAGCGGGAGTTTCGGGGAGCAGTTCTTC
TRBV29-1,few,TRBJ2-1,TRBD1,CSAVKGASYNEQFF,TGCAGCGCCGTTAAGGGGGCCTCCTACAATGAGCAGTTCTTC
TRBV3-1,few,TRBJ2-7,-,CASSQYSDEQYF,TGTGCCAGCAGCCAATATAGCGACGAGCAGTACTTC
TRBV7-9,-,TRBJ1-5,-,CASSLTASNQPQHF,TGTGCCAGCAGCTTGACAGCGAGCAATCAGCCCCAGCATTTT
TRBV7-3,-,TRBJ2-1,-,CASSQASGTEQFF,TGTGCCAGCAGCCAGGCTTCAGGGACTGAGCAGTTCTTC
TRBV20-1,many,TRBJ2-7,-,CSASLENEQYF,TGCAGTGCTAGCCTAGAGAACGAGCAGTACTTC
TRBV28,few,TRBJ2-3,-,CASSSQTDTQYF,TGTGCCAGCAGCTCCCAGACAGATACGCAGTATTTT
TRBV11-1,many,TRBJ2-1,TRBD1,CASSEPGQGSSGHEQFF,TGTGCCAGCAGCGAACCGGGACAGGGGAGTTCGGGCCATGAGCAGTTCTTC
TRBV28,-,TRBJ1-1,-,CASSPQGNQERAFF,TGTGCCAGCAGTCCACAGGGTAACCAAGAAAGAGCTTTCTTT
TRBV19,few,TRBJ1-5,-,CASSIRYNQPQHF,TGTGCCAGTAGTATACGGTACAATCAGCCCCAGCATTTT
TRBV7-3,-,TRBJ1-1,-,CASRKGGNTEAFF,TGTGCCAGCAGAAAAGGCGGAAACACTGAAGCTTTCTTT
TRBV5-5,many,TRBJ2-7,TRBD2,CASSKGLAGASPYEQYF,TGTGCCAGCAGCAAGGGCCTAGCGGGAGCGTCACCCTACGAGCAGTACTTC
TRBV6-6,many,TRBJ2-3,TRBD1,CASSRGLTDTQYF,TGTGCCAGCAGCAGGGGGCTAACAGATACGCAGTATTTT
TRBV20-1,many,TRBJ2-2,TRBD1,CSASGGQGAGELFF,TGCAGTGCTAGTGGCGGACAGGGGGCCGGGGAGCTGTTTTTT
TRBV5-6,few,TRBJ1-1,-,CASSLRGFDTEAFF,TGTGCCAGCAGCTTGCGCGGTTTCGACACTGAAGCTTTCTTT
TRBV25-1,-,TRBJ1-1,-,CASSDDYDRRAAFF,TGTGCCAGCAGTGATGATTACGACCGCCGGGCGGCTTTCTTT
TRBV12-3/TRBV12-4,-,TRBJ1-1,-,CASLLGAFF,TGTGCCAGTTTACTTGGAGCTTTCTTT
TRBV5-4,few,TRBJ2-2,-,CASSPAMGSTGELFF,TGTGCCAGCAGCCCTGCTATGGGGTCCACCGGGGAGCTGTTTTTT
TRBV28,few,TRBJ1-5,-,CASSLLQGGQPQHF,TGTGCCAGCAGTTTACTACAGGGAGGCCAGCCCCAGCATTTT
TRBV28,-,TRBJ2-7,-,CASRWGRAMYEQYF,TGTGCCAGCCGGTGGGGAAGGGCCATGTACGAGCAGTACTTC
TRBV28,many,TRBJ2-3,TRBD1,CASSFGTGHTDTQYF,TGTGCCAGCAGTTTCGGGACAGGCCACACAGATACGCAGTATTTT
TRBV6-6,few,TRBJ2-5,-,CASSYSSGRETQYF,TGTGCCAGCAGTTACTCGAGCGGGCGGGAGACCCAGTACTTC
TRBV10-2,many,TRBJ1-1,TRBD1,CASSDRGPGGTEAFF,TGCGCCAGCAGTGACAGGGGGCCGGGTGGCACTGAAGCTTTCTTT
TRBV7-8,-,TRBJ2-5,-,CASSPSAGETQYF,TGTGCCAGCAGCCCGAGCGCAGGAGAGACCCAGTACTTC
TRBV6-5,few,TRBJ1-2,-,CASGDRGYTF,TGTGCCAGCGGGGACCGTGGCTACACCTTC